Below are 6 T cell receptor beta chains sequenced from a single sample in a study of blood T cells in healthy people across ages. The authors ran a second PCR of about 6 to 11 cycles using a sample-barcoded 5' primer and a J-beta primer mix. TCRdb passed the 5' RACE reads through MiXCR, listing each CDR3 protein once. The profile shows hundreds of thousands of distinct CDR3 sequences, 58% of them singletons. The material sequenced was blood. The receptors stem from a man between 60 and 75 years old in good health.

V is TRBV4-1 and J is TRBJ1-1; D not resolved. The V gene's germline CDR1 is MGHRA and CDR2 YSYEKL. V lost 3 bases, J lost 0 bases, and 11 bases lay in between. This CDR3 region has 15 residues. The CDR3 reads CASSQQEVMNTEAFF. CDR3 coding DNA: TGCGCCAGCAGCCAGCAGGAGGTCATGAACACTGAAGCTTTCTTT.

This clonotype was counted a single time. The V and J genes are TRBV5-6 and TRBJ1-2; 7 bases match TRBD1. The CDR3 sequence is 14 residues long. V shed 4 bases and J 4 bases; nucleotides not matched to a gene: 7. The V gene's germline CDR1 is SGHDT and CDR2 YYEEEE. CDR3 sequence (DNA): TGTGCCAGCAGCAAGAGGGGGCAAGGCTATGGCTACACCTTC. Translating gives CASSKRGQGYGYTF.

The genes are TRBV15 and TRBJ2-3; D ambiguous. The V end was cut by 5 bases, the J end by 6 bases, with 15 bases between. This CDR3 comprises 14 residues. The germline gives CDR1 LNHNV, CDR2 YYDKDF (reference sequence). CDR3 amino acids: CATSRRAGADTQYF. The CDR3 nucleotides read TGTGCCACCAGCCGCCGCGCCGGTGCCGATACGCAGTATTTT.

This clonotype turned up a few times. V and J are TRBV12-3 or TRBV12-4 and TRBJ2-3; 12 bases map to TRBD2. V shed 7 bases, J shed 6 bases, and the junction held 5 bases outside the gene matches. The CDR3 runs 14 residues. Written as DNA, the CDR3 is TGTGCCAGCACCCCGACTAGCGGGGGTGATACGCAGTATTTT. This sequence encodes CASTPTSGGDTQYF.

This clonotype was detected a few times. This chain joins TRBV20-1 and TRBJ2-6, with D unclear. The CDR3 spans 15 residues. Germline V lookup: CDR1 DFQATT, CDR2 SNEGSKA (reference sequence). V was cut by 5 bases and J by 0 bases, with 11 bases left in between. The CDR3: CSAPTPDSGANVLTF. CDR3 DNA sequence: TGCAGTGCTCCTACGCCAGACTCTGGGGCCAACGTCCTGACTTTC.

The chain employs TRBV29-1 and TRBJ1-1, with D perhaps TRBD1 (6 bases). CDR3 length: 14 residues. Germline V gene data show CDR1 as SQVTM and CDR2 as ANQGSEA. With 7 bases removed from V and 3 bases from J, the gap between germline ends came to 18 bases. The CDR3 spells CSACPGTQYTEAFF. CDR3 bases: TGCAGCGCGTGCCCCGGGACACAATACACTGAAGCTTTCTTT.